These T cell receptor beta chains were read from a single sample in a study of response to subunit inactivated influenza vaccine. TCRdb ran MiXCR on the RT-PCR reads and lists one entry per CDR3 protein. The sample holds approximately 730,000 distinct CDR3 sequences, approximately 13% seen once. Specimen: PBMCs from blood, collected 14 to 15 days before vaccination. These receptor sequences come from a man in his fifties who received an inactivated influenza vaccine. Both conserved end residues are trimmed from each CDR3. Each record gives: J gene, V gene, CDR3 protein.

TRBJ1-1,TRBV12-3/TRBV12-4,ASVGLNTEAF
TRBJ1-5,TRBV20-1,SATPGSSNQPQH
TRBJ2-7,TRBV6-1,ASRQQGAGKDEQY
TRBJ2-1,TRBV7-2,ASSDPRWANEQF
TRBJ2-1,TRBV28,ASSLQGLLSYNEQF
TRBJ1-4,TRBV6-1,ASSAQGRSEKLF
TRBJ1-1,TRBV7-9,ASSSPLGQGAAEAF
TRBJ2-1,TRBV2,ASGRLLGSNEQF
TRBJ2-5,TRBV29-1,SVETHFGTGKETQY
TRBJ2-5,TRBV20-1,SARVVGLAGGEETQY
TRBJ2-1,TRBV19,ASSTRRRDYNEQF
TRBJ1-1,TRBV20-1,SASRDTGATEAF
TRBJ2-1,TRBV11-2,ASSPSGAYNEQF
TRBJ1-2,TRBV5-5,ASSLDGGYGYT
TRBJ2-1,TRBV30,AWSGTNTYNEQF
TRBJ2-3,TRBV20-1,SARSTSGGRTDTQY
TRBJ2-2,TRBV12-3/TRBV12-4,ASSQGPGELF
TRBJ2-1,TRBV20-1,SATGTGGVNEQF
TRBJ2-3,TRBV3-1,ASSETRPDTQY
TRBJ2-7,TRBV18,ASSPGQGFREQY
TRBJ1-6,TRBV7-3,ASSFRGAPYNSPLH
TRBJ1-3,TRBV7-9,ASSAPDSGNTIY
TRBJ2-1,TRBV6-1,ASTPDRVAYEQF
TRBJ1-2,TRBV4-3,ASSQGRGTAGRGYT
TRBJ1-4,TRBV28,ASSLTRGTNEKLF